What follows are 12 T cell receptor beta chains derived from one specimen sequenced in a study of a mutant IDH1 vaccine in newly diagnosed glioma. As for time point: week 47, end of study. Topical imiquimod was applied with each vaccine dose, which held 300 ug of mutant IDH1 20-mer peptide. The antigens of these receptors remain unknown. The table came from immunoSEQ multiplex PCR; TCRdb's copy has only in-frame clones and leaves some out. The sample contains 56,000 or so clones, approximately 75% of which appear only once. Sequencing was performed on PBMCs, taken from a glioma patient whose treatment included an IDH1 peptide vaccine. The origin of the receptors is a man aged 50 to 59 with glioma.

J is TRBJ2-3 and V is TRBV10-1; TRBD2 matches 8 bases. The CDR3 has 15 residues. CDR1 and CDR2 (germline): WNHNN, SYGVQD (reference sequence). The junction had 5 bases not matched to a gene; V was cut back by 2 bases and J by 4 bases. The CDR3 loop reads CASSENGGAPDTQYF. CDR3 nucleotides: TGCGCCAGCAGTGAGAACGGGGGGGCCCCAGATACGCAGTATTTT.

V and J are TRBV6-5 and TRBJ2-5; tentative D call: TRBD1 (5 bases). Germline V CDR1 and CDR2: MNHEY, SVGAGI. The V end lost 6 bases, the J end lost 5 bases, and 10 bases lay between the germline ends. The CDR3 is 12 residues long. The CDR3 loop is CASSQGWETQYF. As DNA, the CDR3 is TGTGCCAGCAGCCAGGGATGGGAGACCCAGTACTTC.

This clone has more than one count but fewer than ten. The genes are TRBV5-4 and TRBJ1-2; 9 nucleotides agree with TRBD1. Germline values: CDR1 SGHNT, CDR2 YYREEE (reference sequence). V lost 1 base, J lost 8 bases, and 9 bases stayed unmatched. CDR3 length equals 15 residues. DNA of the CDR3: TGTGCCAGCAGCTTGAGGAACAGGGGGCTTGGGGGCTACACCTTC. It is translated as CASSLRNRGLGGYTF.

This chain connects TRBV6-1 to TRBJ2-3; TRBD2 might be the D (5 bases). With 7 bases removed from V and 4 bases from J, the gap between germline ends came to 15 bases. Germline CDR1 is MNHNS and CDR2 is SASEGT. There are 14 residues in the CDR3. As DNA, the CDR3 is TGTGCCAGCATCGCTCTTCGGGGTGCAGATACGCAGTATTTT. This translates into CASIALRGADTQYF.

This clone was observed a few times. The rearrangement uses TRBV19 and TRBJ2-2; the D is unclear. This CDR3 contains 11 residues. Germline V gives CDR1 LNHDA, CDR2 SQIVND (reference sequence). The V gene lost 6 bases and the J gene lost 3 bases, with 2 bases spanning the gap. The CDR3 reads CASRYTGELFF. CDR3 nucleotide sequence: TGTGCCAGTAGGTACACCGGGGAGCTGTTTTTT.

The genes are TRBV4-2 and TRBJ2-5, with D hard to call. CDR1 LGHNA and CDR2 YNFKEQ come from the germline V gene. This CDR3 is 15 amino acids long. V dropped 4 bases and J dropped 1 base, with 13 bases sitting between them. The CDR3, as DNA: TGTGCCAGCAGCCCCCGGATGGGGTCCCAAGAGACCCAGTACTTC. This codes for CASSPRMGSQETQYF.

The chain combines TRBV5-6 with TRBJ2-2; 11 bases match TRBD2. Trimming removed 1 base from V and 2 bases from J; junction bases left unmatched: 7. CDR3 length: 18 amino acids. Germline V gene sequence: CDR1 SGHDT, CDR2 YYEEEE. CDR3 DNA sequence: TGTGCCAGCAGCTTGTTTCTAGCGGGGGGCCAAAACACCGGGGAGCTGTTTTTT. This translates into CASSLFLAGGQNTGELFF.

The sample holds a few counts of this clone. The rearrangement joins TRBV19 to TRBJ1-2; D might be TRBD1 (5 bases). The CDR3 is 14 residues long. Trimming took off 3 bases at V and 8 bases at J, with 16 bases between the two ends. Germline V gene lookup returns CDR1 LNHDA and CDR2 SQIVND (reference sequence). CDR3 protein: CASSIQAGRLGYTF. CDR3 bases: TGTGCCAGTAGTATTCAGGCAGGGCGTTTGGGCTACACCTTC.

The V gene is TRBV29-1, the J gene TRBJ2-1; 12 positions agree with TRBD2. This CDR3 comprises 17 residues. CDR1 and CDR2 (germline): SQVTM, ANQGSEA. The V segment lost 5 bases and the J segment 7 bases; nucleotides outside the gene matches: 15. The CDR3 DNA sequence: TGCAGCGTTCCGGGACTAGCGGGCTCTCTAATGGGGAATGAGCAGTTCTTC. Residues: CSVPGLAGSLMGNEQFF.

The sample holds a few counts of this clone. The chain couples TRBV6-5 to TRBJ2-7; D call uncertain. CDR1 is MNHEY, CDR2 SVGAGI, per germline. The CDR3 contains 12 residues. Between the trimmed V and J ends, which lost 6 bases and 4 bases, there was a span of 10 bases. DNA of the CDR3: TGTGCCAGCAGCTTGGACGGTTACGAGCAGTACTTC. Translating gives CASSLDGYEQYF.

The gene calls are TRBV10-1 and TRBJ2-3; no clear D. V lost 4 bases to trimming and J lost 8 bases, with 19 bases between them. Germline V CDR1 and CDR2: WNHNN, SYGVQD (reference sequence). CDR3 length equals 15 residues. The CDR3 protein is CASSGRANKVGTQYF. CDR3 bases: TGCGCCAGCAGTGGCCGGGCCAATAAGGTAGGTACGCAGTATTTT.

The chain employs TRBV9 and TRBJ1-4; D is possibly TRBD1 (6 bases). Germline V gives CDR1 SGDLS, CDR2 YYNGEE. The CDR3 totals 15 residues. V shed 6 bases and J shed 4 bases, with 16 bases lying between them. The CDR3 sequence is CASTPRGQLNEKLFF. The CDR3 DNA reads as TGTGCCAGCACCCCCCGGGGGCAACTTAATGAAAAACTGTTTTTT.